This T cell receptor beta chain was identified during a study of T-cell reconstitution after alpha-beta-depleted transplantation in children. Unique molecular identifiers were incorporated into the prepared TCRbeta library. TCRdb analysed the PCR reads with MiXCR anew, one entry per CDR3 protein. Among some 220,000 distinct CDR3 sequences, roughly 10% were seen once, and the ten largest hold over 5.5%. V gave up 5 bases and J gave up 8 bases, with 15 bases separating them. Germline CDR1 SQVTM, CDR2 ANQGSEA. The CDR3 totals 12 residues. This clonotype was recorded a few times. Sequenced material: PBMCs from the stem cell graft donor, taken from the stem cell graft. The chain joins TRBV29-1 to TRBJ1-2; D gene ambiguous. The receptor was isolated from a human donor who donated a stem cell graft to a child with acute lymphoblastic leukemia. The CDR3 bases are TGCAGCGTTCGAGACGGGATGTGGGGCTACACCTTC. It yields the protein CSVRDGMWGYTF.